A selection of T cell receptor beta chains follows, all from one sample in a study of blood T cells in healthy people across ages. TCRdb redid the calling of the 5' RACE reads with MiXCR, one entry per CDR3 protein. The data contain approximately 800,000 distinct CDR3 sequences, around 50% of them singletons. The sequenced material came from blood. The source of these receptors is a man older than 75 in good health. Both conserved end residues are part of each CDR3. The order of the fields is V gene, clone size, D gene, J gene, CDR3 DNA, CDR3 protein. A D gene is named only where the DNA matches it firmly. Rows may omit the clone size; those that give it use once, few, many or a size class.

TRBV21-1	-	-	TRBJ2-5	TGTACCAGCAGCACGGGACTAGCGGGAGTCGGAGAGACCCAGTACTTC	CTSSTGLAGVGETQYF
TRBV12-3/TRBV12-4	-	-	TRBJ2-7	TGTGCCAGCAGCCCGCAATACGGGGCGGGCGAGCAGTACTTC	CASSPQYGAGEQYF
TRBV6-6	-	TRBD2	TRBJ2-4	TGTGCCAGCAATCGGGGGGACTTGGGGGAGCAGTACTTC	CASNRGDLGEQYF
TRBV7-2	-	TRBD2	TRBJ2-7	TGTGTCAGCAGCCCCACTAGCGGGAGATACGAGCAGTACTTC	CVSSPTSGRYEQYF
TRBV29-1	-	TRBD1	TRBJ2-5	TGCAGCGTAGGCTACAGGGGGCGAGAGACCCAGTACTTC	CSVGYRGRETQYF
TRBV27	-	-	TRBJ1-2	TGTGCCAGCAGTTTATCCGGCAGAAACTATGGCTACACCTTC	CASSLSGRNYGYTF
TRBV12-3/TRBV12-4	few	-	TRBJ2-6	TGTGCCAGTGACTGGGACCGTAGGGCCAGAGATGGTGGGGCCAACGTCCTGACTTTC	CASDWDRRARDGGANVLTF
TRBV6-1	-	TRBD1	TRBJ2-5	TGTGCCAGCAGTGAATCTCACAGGGGGCGAGAGACCCAGTACTTC	CASSESHRGRETQYF
TRBV5-1	-	-	TRBJ2-7	TGCGCCAGCAGCTTGCGGTCACCTAACCGTGAGCAGTACTTC	CASSLRSPNREQYF
TRBV20-1	few	TRBD2	TRBJ2-7	TGCAGTGTAAATCAGCGGGGTAGCGGGAGGCTAACCTACGAGCAGTACTTC	CSVNQRGSGRLTYEQYF
TRBV6-5	few	-	TRBJ2-3	TGTGCCAGCGTTGGGGCCACAGATACGCAGTATTTT	CASVGATDTQYF
TRBV7-6	few	-	TRBJ2-3	TGTGCCAGCAGCCAGCCGACTAGTACAGATACGCAGTATTTT	CASSQPTSTDTQYF
TRBV28	few	TRBD1	TRBJ2-3	TGTGCCATAGGACAGGGAGGCACAGATACGCAGTATTTT	CAIGQGGTDTQYF
TRBV18	few	-	TRBJ1-2	TGTGCCAGCTCATCTCCCGGGACCTCTGAGGGCTATGGCTACACCTTC	CASSSPGTSEGYGYTF
TRBV7-9	few	-	TRBJ2-7	TGTGCCAGCAGCTTGAAAGGGACCTACGAGCAGTACTTC	CASSLKGTYEQYF
TRBV5-1	many	-	TRBJ2-5	TGCGCCAGCAGCCAGGGACCCCAACCCCAAGAGACCCAGTACTTC	CASSQGPQPQETQYF
TRBV7-2	-	-	TRBJ2-1	TGTGCCAGCAGCTTTTCTCCGGGGAACAAGCAGTTCTTC	CASSFSPGNKQFF
TRBV28	many	-	TRBJ2-7	TGTGCCAGCCGCTTGGGGTCAGAAACTCTTCGGGAGCAGTACTTC	CASRLGSETLREQYF
TRBV7-3	-	TRBD2	TRBJ2-1	TGTGCCAGCAGCCCGAGCGGGAGAGGGGTCAATGCGCAGTTCTTC	CASSPSGRGVNAQFF
TRBV20-1	few	-	TRBJ2-5	TGCAGTGCTAGTGAGACGGGAGAAGAGACCCAGTACTTC	CSASETGEETQYF
TRBV5-4	few	-	TRBJ2-3	TGTGCCAGCAGCTTCTCGCGGTTTGGCACAGATACGCAGTATTTT	CASSFSRFGTDTQYF
TRBV24-1	-	TRBD1	TRBJ2-5	TGTGCCACCAGTGATCCGGACAGGACCGAGACCCAGTACTTC	CATSDPDRTETQYF
TRBV5-4	-	TRBD2	TRBJ2-7	TGTGCCAGCAGCCAAACTAGCGTACCCTACGAGCAGTACTTC	CASSQTSVPYEQYF
TRBV20-1	-	TRBD2	TRBJ2-1	TGCAGTGCTCAAGGACTAGCGGGAGGGAACGATGAGCAGTTCTTC	CSAQGLAGGNDEQFF
TRBV11-3	few	TRBD1	TRBJ1-2	TGTGCCAGCAGGGACCGGGACAGAACTCGGGATGGCTACACCTTC	CASRDRDRTRDGYTF
TRBV11-3	-	TRBD1	TRBJ1-6	TGTGCCAGCAGCTTTATCCGGGACAGGGCCTATAATTCACCCCTCCACTTT	CASSFIRDRAYNSPLHF
TRBV20-1	few	-	TRBJ2-1	TGCAGTGCTAGTAGGGGCGGGTTGGATGAGCAGTTCTTC	CSASRGGLDEQFF
TRBV20-1	many	TRBD1	TRBJ2-7	TGCAGTGCCCCCCCAGGACAGGGAAAGCACTACGAGCAGTACTTC	CSAPPGQGKHYEQYF
TRBV20-1	many	TRBD2	TRBJ2-5	TGCAGTGCTCGCGCGGGAGGCGAGACCCAGTACTTC	CSARAGGETQYF
TRBV5-1	many	TRBD1	TRBJ2-3	TGCGCCAGCAGTAGGCAAGGGACAGGGGCGGATACGCAGTATTTT	CASSRQGTGADTQYF
TRBV20-1	-	TRBD2	TRBJ2-1	TGCAGTGCCCCTCATAGCGGGGAGGTGGATGAGCAGTTCTTC	CSAPHSGEVDEQFF
TRBV12-3/TRBV12-4	-	TRBD2	TRBJ2-1	TGTGCCTCTGCCCGTCCTGTGGCGGGAGTATACAATGAGCAGTTCTTC	CASARPVAGVYNEQFF
TRBV7-9	-	TRBD2	TRBJ2-3	TGTGCCATCAGTTATGAATGGTCTTTACTAGCGGGAGTGAGAGATACGCAGTATTTT	CAISYEWSLLAGVRDTQYF
TRBV29-1	once	TRBD2	TRBJ2-7	TGCAGCGCGGGAGGATGGGGGACTACCTACGAGCAGTACTTC	CSAGGWGTTYEQYF
TRBV2	many	TRBD1	TRBJ2-6	TGTGCCGGGACAGAGTCTGGGGCCAACGTCCTGACTTTC	CAGTESGANVLTF
TRBV28	few	-	TRBJ1-2	TGTGCCAGCAGTGGGGTCAGGGTGGAAGGCTACACCTTC	CASSGVRVEGYTF
TRBV29-1	-	TRBD1	TRBJ2-4	TGCAGCGTTTCAGGGGGAAAAAACATTCAGTACTTC	CSVSGGKNIQYF
TRBV6-2/TRBV6-3	few	TRBD2	TRBJ2-7	TGTGCCAGCAGTAACCTCGGCGGGAGCTCCTACGAGCAGTACTTC	CASSNLGGSSYEQYF
TRBV12-3/TRBV12-4	few	TRBD1	TRBJ2-3	TGTGCCAGCACCTGGACAGGGGGCCCAGATACGCAGTATTTT	CASTWTGGPDTQYF
TRBV20-1	few	-	TRBJ1-3	TGCAGTGCTAGAGTCCAGACAGGAGGGGTAAACACCATATATTTT	CSARVQTGGVNTIYF
TRBV27	few	TRBD1	TRBJ2-1	TGTGCCAGCAGCGGACAGGGGGCGTCTGAGCAGTTCTTC	CASSGQGASEQFF
TRBV5-1	-	TRBD1	TRBJ1-1	TGCGCCAGCAGCTCCGCAGGGGGAAACACTGAAGCTTTCTTT	CASSSAGGNTEAFF
TRBV9	-	TRBD2	TRBJ2-3	TGTGCCAGCAGTTCCCCCGGGAGGGGGGATACGCAGTATTTT	CASSSPGRGDTQYF
TRBV7-2	few	-	TRBJ1-2	TGTGCCAGCAGCTTAGCGAAGGAGGCCTATGGCTACACCTTC	CASSLAKEAYGYTF
TRBV9	-	-	TRBJ2-5	TGTGCCAGCAGCCCAAGGACAGTCGGGGTCGGTGAGACCCAGTACTTC	CASSPRTVGVGETQYF
TRBV9	many	TRBD2	TRBJ2-7	TGTGCCAGCAGCGTCGAAGGACTAGCGGGCGAGCAGTACTTC	CASSVEGLAGEQYF
TRBV27	few	TRBD2	TRBJ2-1	TGTGCCAGCAATCGGACTAGCGGGAGGGCCGGTCTCTCCTACAATGAGCAGTTCTTC	CASNRTSGRAGLSYNEQFF
TRBV12-3/TRBV12-4	many	TRBD2	TRBJ2-7	TGTGCCAGCAGTTTGGCGGGAGTAGTGTACGAGCAGTACTTC	CASSLAGVVYEQYF
TRBV10-1	-	TRBD1	TRBJ2-7	TGCGCCAGCAGTGAAAGGACAGGGTCCTACGAGCAGTACTTC	CASSERTGSYEQYF
TRBV5-1	-	TRBD1	TRBJ1-4	TGCGCCAGCAGCCTAGACAGGGACGGGGATGAAAAACTGTTTTTT	CASSLDRDGDEKLFF
TRBV4-3	many	-	TRBJ2-5	TGCGCCAGCAGCCAAGATTATACCCAAGAGACCCAGTACTTC	CASSQDYTQETQYF
TRBV6-2/TRBV6-3	-	TRBD2	TRBJ2-1	TGTGCCAGTCGGACTAGCGGGGGATATGAGCAGTTCTTC	CASRTSGGYEQFF
TRBV20-1	-	-	TRBJ2-7	TGCAGTGCTACCCTACGGGGGGCCGCGAACGAGCAGTACTTC	CSATLRGAANEQYF
TRBV20-1	-	-	TRBJ1-2	TGCAGTGCTCGAACGTTGGGCCTCGATTATGGCTACACCTTC	CSARTLGLDYGYTF
TRBV13	few	TRBD1	TRBJ2-3	TGTGCCAGCAGCTCGCGGACAGGGGTGGATACGCAGTATTTT	CASSSRTGVDTQYF
TRBV5-1	-	-	TRBJ2-5	TGCGCCAGCAGCTTGGACGGGACCCAACAAGAGACCCAGTACTTC	CASSLDGTQQETQYF
TRBV20-1	few	-	TRBJ1-5	TGCAGTGCTTTAACGACAGGTTATAGCAATCAGCCCCAGCATTTT	CSALTTGYSNQPQHF